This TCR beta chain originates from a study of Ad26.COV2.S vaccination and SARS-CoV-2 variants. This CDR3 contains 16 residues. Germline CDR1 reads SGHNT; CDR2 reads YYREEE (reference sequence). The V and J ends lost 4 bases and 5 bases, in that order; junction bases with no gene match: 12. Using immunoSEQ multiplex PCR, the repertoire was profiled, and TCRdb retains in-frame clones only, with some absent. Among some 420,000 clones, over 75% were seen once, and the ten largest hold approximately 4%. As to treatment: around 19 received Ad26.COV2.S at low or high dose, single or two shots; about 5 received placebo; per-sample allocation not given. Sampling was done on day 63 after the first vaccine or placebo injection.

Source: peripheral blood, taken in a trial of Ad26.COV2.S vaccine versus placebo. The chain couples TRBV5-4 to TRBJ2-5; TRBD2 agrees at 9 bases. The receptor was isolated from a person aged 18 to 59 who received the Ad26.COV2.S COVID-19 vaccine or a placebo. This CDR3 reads CASSTLSGTSRETQYF. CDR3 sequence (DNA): TGTGCCAGCAGCACGCTATCCGGGACTAGCCGGGAGACCCAGTACTTC.